These 10 T cell receptor beta chains were all obtained from the same sample, sequenced in a study of monozygotic twins with inflammatory bowel disease. TCRdb re-analyzed the 5' RACE reads; it lists each CDR3 protein once, without DNA. The sample yields more than 120,000 distinct CDR3 sequences, of which the top ten take up 2% to 2.5%. Input material: blood. These receptors were obtained from a human donor with ulcerative colitis or Crohn's disease, or a healthy co-twin of an affected twin (not recorded which).

The rearrangement joins TRBV29-1 to TRBJ2-3; TCRdb gives TRBD2 as the D gene, but with no DNA this cannot be confirmed. Germline V gene data show CDR1 as SQVTM and CDR2 as ANQGSEA. This CDR3 is built from 13 residues. The CDR3 sequence is CSVALAVTDTQYF.

The gene calls are TRBV6-1 and TRBJ2-3. From germline, CDR1 is MNHNS and CDR2 SASEGT. The length of the CDR3 is 14 residues. The CDR3 spells CASMERQNTDTQYF.

The chain uses TRBV28 and TRBJ1-1. The CDR3 contains 14 residues. Germline V gene lookup returns CDR1 MDHEN and CDR2 SYDVKM. CDR3 sequence: CASSLGRGYTEAFF. The full variable domain, its missing parts supplied by reference TRBV28 and TRBJ1-1, is DVKVTQSSRYLVKRTGEKVFLECVQDMDHENMFWYRQDPGLGLRLIYFSYDVKMKEKGDIPEGYSVSREKKERFSLILESASTNQTSMYLCASSLGRGYTEAFFGQGTRLTVV.

The J gene is TRBJ2-4, the V gene TRBV28; the TCRdb call, TRBD2, lacks DNA for checking. Germline lookup yields CDR1 MDHEN and CDR2 SYDVKM. The CDR3 is made up of 15 amino acids. CDR3 loop: CASTRQGGGGNIQYF. The full variable domain, in which reference TRBV28 and TRBJ2-4 provide the parts outside the CDR3, is DVKVTQSSRYLVKRTGEKVFLECVQDMDHENMFWYRQDPGLGLRLIYFSYDVKMKEKGDIPEGYSVSREKKERFSLILESASTNQTSMYLCASTRQGGGGNIQYFGAGTRLSVL.

V gene TRBV7-9 combines with J gene TRBJ2-5; TCRdb's D call of TRBD1 is untestable without DNA. The CDR3 is made up of 15 amino acids. In germline, CDR1 is SEHNR, CDR2 FQNEAQ (reference sequence). The CDR3 reads CASSLSSGGEETQYF.

The chain uses TRBV4-1 and TRBJ2-1; TCRdb's D call, TRBD2, is unchecked because there is no DNA. CDR1 MGHRA and CDR2 YSYEKL come from the germline V gene. The CDR3 loop spans 16 amino acids. The CDR3 loop reads CASSQEGLAGVNEQFF.

The CDR3 loop is CASRTALGEQYF. The chain joins TRBV5-1 to TRBJ2-7; TCRdb selects TRBD2, and the lack of DNA leaves this call unchecked. This CDR3 spans 12 amino acids. The germline gives CDR1 SGHRS, CDR2 YFSETQ.

The V and J genes are TRBV27 and TRBJ2-4; TCRdb's D call, TRBD1, is unchecked because there is no DNA. CDR3 length equals 17 residues. Germline CDR1 reads MNHEY; CDR2 reads SMNVEV (reference sequence). The CDR3 loop is CASSYTGGAYDLNIQYF.

The chain uses TRBV20-1 and TRBJ2-7; the TRBD2 assignment by TCRdb is unverifiable without DNA. The CDR3 totals 15 residues. The germline V gene has CDR1 DFQATT and CDR2 SNEGSKA (reference sequence). The CDR3 spells CSAGESRGGASEQYF.

The chain uses TRBV29-1 and TRBJ2-5; TCRdb reports TRBD2, a call that lacks DNA to check it against. Germline-derived CDR1 and CDR2 are SQVTM and ANQGSEA. The CDR3 covers 12 residues. The CDR3 here is CSVYSGQETQYF.